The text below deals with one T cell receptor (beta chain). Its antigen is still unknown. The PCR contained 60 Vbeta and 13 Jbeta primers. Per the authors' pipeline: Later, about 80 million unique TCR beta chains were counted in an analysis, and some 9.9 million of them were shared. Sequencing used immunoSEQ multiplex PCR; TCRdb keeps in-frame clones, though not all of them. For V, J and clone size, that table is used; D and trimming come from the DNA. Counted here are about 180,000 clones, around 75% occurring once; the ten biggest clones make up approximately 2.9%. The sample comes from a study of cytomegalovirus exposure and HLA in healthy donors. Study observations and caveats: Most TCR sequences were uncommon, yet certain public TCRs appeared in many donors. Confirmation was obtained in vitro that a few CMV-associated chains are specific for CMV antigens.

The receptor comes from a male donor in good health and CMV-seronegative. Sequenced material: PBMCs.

CDR3 loop: CASSEKREVRQYF. CDR3 bases: TGTGCCAGCAGTGAAAAGCGGGAGGTACGCCAATACTTC. The rearrangement uses TRBV6-5 and TRBJ2-7, with 9 bases lining up with TRBD2. The germline V gene has CDR1 MNHEY and CDR2 SVGAGI. The CDR3 consists of 13 residues. J was trimmed by 13 bases and V by 5 bases; bases with no gene match: 12.